Below, 12 T cell receptor beta chains from the same sample are listed, as sequenced in a study of monozygotic twins with inflammatory bowel disease. TCRdb reprocessed the 5' RACE reads, keeping one entry per CDR3 protein, no DNA. Its table lists about 170,000 distinct CDR3 sequences. Input material: blood. The receptor set was obtained from a human donor with ulcerative colitis or Crohn's disease, or a healthy co-twin of an affected twin (not recorded which).

The V call is TRBV25-1, the J call TRBJ1-4; TCRdb's D call of TRBD1 is untestable without DNA. Germline CDR1 MGHDK, CDR2 SYGVNS. The CDR3 is 14 amino acids. CDR3 in amino acids: CASSELQGGEKLFF.

The chain joins TRBV12-3 or TRBV12-4 to TRBJ1-2; TCRdb returns TRBD1, unconfirmable since there is no DNA. CDR3 length equals 14 residues. The CDR3: CASSSGTPRYGYTF.

The gene calls are TRBV14 and TRBJ2-3; no DNA is available, so the TRBD2 call from TCRdb remains unchecked. CDR3 length: 15 residues. CDR1 and CDR2 from the germline V gene are SGHDN and FVKESK. The CDR3 protein is CASSLTGSDVDTQYF.

The V call is TRBV10-3, the J call TRBJ2-3; the TCRdb D gene call, TRBD2, has no DNA to confirm it. Germline assignment: CDR1 ENHRY and CDR2 SYGVKD. This CDR3 region has 16 residues. The CDR3 spells CAISEGPNLRSDTQYF.

This chain joins TRBV5-1 and TRBJ2-3. CDR1 and CDR2 from the germline V gene are SGHRS and YFSETQ. There are 15 residues in the CDR3. CDR3: CASSWGGIIPDTQYF.

CDR3 region: CASSFGQGAGDEQFF. J is TRBJ2-1 and V is TRBV5-1; checking the TCRdb D call of TRBD1 is not possible without DNA. This CDR3 comprises 15 residues. CDR1 and CDR2 (germline): SGHRS, YFSETQ.

The CDR3 sequence is CASSLVGGNYNEQFF. The genes are TRBV7-9 and TRBJ2-1. The CDR3 extends over 15 amino acids. Germline V gene data show CDR1 as SEHNR and CDR2 as FQNEAQ (reference sequence).

V usage is TRBV7-2 and J usage is TRBJ1-6. The CDR3 has 17 residues. Germline CDR1 SGHTA, CDR2 FQGNSA. The CDR3 region is CASSLVRQIANNSPLHF.

The rearrangement uses TRBV28 and TRBJ1-5. This CDR3 has 12 residues. CDR1 and CDR2 from the germline V gene are MDHEN and SYDVKM. The CDR3 is CASRLSNQPQHF.

The V gene is TRBV7-2, the J gene TRBJ2-7; no DNA is available, so the TRBD1 call from TCRdb remains unchecked. This CDR3 contains 14 residues. Germline values: CDR1 SGHTA, CDR2 FQGNSA. This CDR3 is CASSVNRGYNEQYF.

The chain has TRBV29-1 and TRBJ2-7; the TRBD1 assignment by TCRdb is unverifiable without DNA. Germline loops: CDR1 SQVTM, CDR2 ANQGSEA. The CDR3 is 12 amino acids. The CDR3 spells CSAGLNSYEQYF.

The chain carries TRBV5-1 and TRBJ2-6. The CDR3 is 15 residues long. CDR1 SGHRS and CDR2 YFSETQ come from the germline V gene. The CDR3 region is CASSRQSSGANVLTF.